A selection of T cell receptor beta chains follows, all from one sample in a study of vaccination and CD4 T cells after COVID-19. No antigen is known for these receptors. TCRdb reanalysed the PCR reads using MiXCR and keeps one entry per CDR3 protein. The sample holds tens of thousands of distinct CDR3 sequences, around 28% seen once. The sample consisted of CD4+ T cells from blood, cultured in vitro, taken about 7 months after SARS-CoV-2 vaccination. The receptors were sampled from a human donor who had recovered from COVID-19. CDR3s include the opening cysteine and the closing phenylalanine or tryptophan. D genes are given only for firm matches. Size values are once, few and many counts, or a class for expanded clones, and some rows have none.

D gene	V gene	clone size	J gene	CDR3 length	CDR3 DNA	CDR3 protein
-	TRBV5-1	-	TRBJ2-7	13	TGCGCCAGCAGCCGCAATGGAGTCCGGGAGCAGTACTTC	CASSRNGVREQYF
-	TRBV29-1	-	TRBJ2-1	14	TGCAGCGTTGCTCGACAGATCCCCGCCGATGAGCAGTTCTTC	CSVARQIPADEQFF
TRBD2	TRBV2	-	TRBJ2-7	10	TGTGCCAGCGAGATAGCGGGAGTGCACTTC	CASEIAGVHF
TRBD1	TRBV7-8	few	TRBJ2-7	15	TGTGCCAGCAGCTTAGGGGGACAGACCCTAGGCGAGCAGTACTTC	CASSLGGQTLGEQYF
-	TRBV29-1	-	TRBJ1-5	16	TGCAGCGTCAAGGTTGGGGGGAATGATGAGAATCAGCCCCAGCATTTT	CSVKVGGNDENQPQHF
-	TRBV15	-	TRBJ2-7	14	TGTGCCACCAGCAGACAGGGGACGGCCTACGAGCAGTACTTC	CATSRQGTAYEQYF
TRBD1	TRBV24-1	-	TRBJ2-3	15	TGTGCCACCAGTGAACCTAGGACAGGGACAGATACGCAGTATTTT	CATSEPRTGTDTQYF
TRBD1	TRBV10-3	-	TRBJ1-2	13	TGTGCCATCACTAACGGACAGGGAGGGAGGTGCACCTTC	CAITNGQGGRCTF
-	TRBV28	few	TRBJ1-5	16	TGTGCCAGCAGCACTTTAGGGGATTATAGCAATCAGCCCCAGCATTTT	CASSTLGDYSNQPQHF
-	TRBV28	once	TRBJ2-7	17	TGTGCCAGCAGTCCCCCGGCCAGGGGCCCCCCCTCCTACGAGCAGTACTTC	CASSPPARGPPSYEQYF
-	TRBV20-1	-	TRBJ1-4	12	TGCAGTGCTAGAGAGGGTCGCGAAAAACTGTTTTTT	CSAREGREKLFF
TRBD2	TRBV20-1	-	TRBJ2-1	16	TGCAGTGCTAGGGAACTAGCGGGAGGAGTTAAAGGTGAGCAGTTCTTC	CSARELAGGVKGEQFF
TRBD2	TRBV6-1	-	TRBJ2-7	14	TGTGCCAGCATCCTAGCGGGAAACTCCTACGAGCAGTACTTC	CASILAGNSYEQYF
-	TRBV20-1	-	TRBJ2-5	15	TGCAGTGCCGCCCGTGAACAGGGTTTAGGGGAGACCCAGTACTTC	CSAAREQGLGETQYF
TRBD1	TRBV20-1	-	TRBJ2-7	13	TGCAGTGCTCGTGGACAGGGCCCCTACGAGCAGTACTTC	CSARGQGPYEQYF
-	TRBV28	once	TRBJ1-1	14	TGTGCCAGCAGCCCCCTGGGGAAGAACACTGAAGCTTTCTTT	CASSPLGKNTEAFF
TRBD2	TRBV4-1	-	TRBJ2-7	16	TGCGCCAGCAGCCAAGAGATCCTAGCGGGAGTCTACGAGCAGTACTTC	CASSQEILAGVYEQYF
TRBD1	TRBV7-3	few	TRBJ1-2	14	TGTGCCAGCAGCTTAACGGGACAGGGGAGTGGCTACACCTTC	CASSLTGQGSGYTF
-	TRBV28	-	TRBJ2-5	15	TGTGCCAGCAGCCTCTGGACGGCGTACCAAGAGACCCAGTACTTC	CASSLWTAYQETQYF
-	TRBV19	-	TRBJ2-3	13	TGTGCCAGTAGTATGCCTAGCACAGATACGCAGTATTTT	CASSMPSTDTQYF
-	TRBV20-1	few	TRBJ2-7	14	TGCAGTGCTAGACCGGCAGGTAGCTCCTACGAGCAGTACTTC	CSARPAGSSYEQYF
-	TRBV4-3	-	TRBJ2-1	17	TGCGCCAGCAGCCAAGATGATGCGGGGCTGATTTACAATGAGCAGTTCTTC	CASSQDDAGLIYNEQFF
-	TRBV18	-	TRBJ2-2	15	TGTGCCAGCTCACACGCACAGGGGAACACCGGGGAGCTGTTTTTT	CASSHAQGNTGELFF
TRBD1	TRBV19	-	TRBJ1-1	14	TGTGCCAGTAGAAACAGGGACAGGAACACTGAAGCTTTCTTT	CASRNRDRNTEAFF
-	TRBV28	-	TRBJ1-1	15	TGTGCCAGCCCCCCGGCGGGACGGCAGAACACTGAAGCTTTCTTT	CASPPAGRQNTEAFF
TRBD2	TRBV28	-	TRBJ2-5	16	TGTGCCAGCAGTCAAACCACCTCCGGACTAGGCGGGACCCAGTACTTC	CASSQTTSGLGGTQYF
TRBD2	TRBV28	-	TRBJ2-7	18	TGTGCCAGCAGTTTATTAGCCCCCTGGGGGACTATCTCCTACGAGCAGTACTTC	CASSLLAPWGTISYEQYF
TRBD1	TRBV7-3	-	TRBJ2-3	16	TGTGCCAGCAGCTTAACACGACAGGGAACGAGAGATACGCAGTATTTT	CASSLTRQGTRDTQYF
-	TRBV6-1	-	TRBJ2-1	16	TGTGCCAGCAGTGAAAGACTAGGTGGGGCCTACAATGAGCAGTTCTTC	CASSERLGGAYNEQFF
TRBD1	TRBV24-1	-	TRBJ2-7	15	TGTGCCACCAGTGACCCCAGGACAGGGGGCAACGAGCAGTACTTC	CATSDPRTGGNEQYF
-	TRBV25-1	-	TRBJ2-5	14	TGTGCCAGCAGGGACTCCCGGGGGAGAGAGACCCAGTACTTC	CASRDSRGRETQYF
TRBD1	TRBV5-1	-	TRBJ2-3	17	TGCGCCAGCAGCCCCAGGGGGACAGGCCCTGGTGCAGATACGCAGTATTTT	CASSPRGTGPGADTQYF
-	TRBV28	-	TRBJ1-1	14	TGTGCCAGCCTCTATTCCCGGGGGAACACTGAAGCTTTCTTT	CASLYSRGNTEAFF
TRBD2	TRBV20-1	-	TRBJ2-1	16	TGCAGTGCTCTAAGGAGAGCGGGAAAGGGATACAATGAGCAGTTCTTC	CSALRRAGKGYNEQFF
-	TRBV19	few	TRBJ2-3	11	TGTGCCAGTAGAACGTTCGATACGCAGTATTTT	CASRTFDTQYF
-	TRBV20-1	few	TRBJ2-3	11	TGCAGGGCCCTCAGGGGTGATACGCAGTATTTT	CRALRGDTQYF
TRBD2	TRBV20-1	-	TRBJ2-7	13	TGCAGTGCTAGTACCCTAGCGGGAAGCGAGCAGTGCTTC	CSASTLAGSEQCF
-	TRBV7-9	few	TRBJ2-7	12	TGTGCCAGCAGCCATAACTTCTACGAGCAGTACTTC	CASSHNFYEQYF
-	TRBV18	-	TRBJ1-5	13	TGTGCCAGCTCACCAGGCGGCGGTCGGCCCCAGCATTTT	CASSPGGGRPQHF
-	TRBV7-9	few	TRBJ2-1	14	TGTGCCAGCAGCGCTCCCTACACCGGGCGGGAGCAGTTCTTC	CASSAPYTGREQFF
TRBD1	TRBV7-3	few	TRBJ2-3	15	TGTGCCAGCAGCTCGGGACAGGGTCGCACAGATACGCAGTATTTT	CASSSGQGRTDTQYF
-	TRBV7-2	-	TRBJ2-7	13	TGTGCCAGCAGCTTACGGGGCTCCTACGAGCAGTACTTC	CASSLRGSYEQYF
-	TRBV20-1	-	TRBJ1-6	12	TGCAGTGTTAAAGGGACGCCGTCCGCCCTCCACTTT	CSVKGTPSALHF
TRBD1	TRBV20-1	-	TRBJ1-1	15	TGCAGTGCTAGAGATCCCCCAGGGGGCCAGACTGAAGCTTTCTTT	CSARDPPGGQTEAFF
-	TRBV28	-	TRBJ1-5	14	TGTGCCAGCAGTCCGGGCAGCCGGCATCAGCCCCAGCATTTT	CASSPGSRHQPQHF
-	TRBV5-4	-	TRBJ1-2	13	TGTGCCAGCAGCAACGGAATTCGCTATGGCTACACCTTC	CASSNGIRYGYTF
-	TRBV7-2	-	TRBJ1-2	13	TGTGCCAGCAGCTCGATACGGGGAGACTTATCCACCTTC	CASSSIRGDLSTF
-	TRBV7-9	few	TRBJ1-2	13	TGTGCCAGCAGCTTAGTGGGCAGCTATGGCTACACCTTC	CASSLVGSYGYTF
-	TRBV6-1	-	TRBJ2-2	14	TGTGCCAGCAGTCAGGGGTCGGGCACCGGGGAGCTGTTTTTT	CASSQGSGTGELFF
-	TRBV27	few	TRBJ2-5	13	TGTGCCAGCAGTCGAAGCCCCCAAGAGACCCAGTACTTC	CASSRSPQETQYF
-	TRBV7-2	medium-sized	TRBJ1-1	13	TGTGCCAGCAGCCTACAGGGGAACACTGAAGCTTTCTTT	CASSLQGNTEAFF
-	TRBV20-1	few	TRBJ2-7	13	TGCAGTGCTAGAGTTAGACAGACCTACGAGCAGTACTTC	CSARVRQTYEQYF
-	TRBV5-4	-	TRBJ2-1	14	TGTGCCAGCAGCTTCGGACTAAGCCCCGATGAGCAGTTCTTC	CASSFGLSPDEQFF
-	TRBV20-1	few	TRBJ1-6	13	TGCAGTGCTACGCAGGGACGGAATTCACCCCTCCACTTT	CSATQGRNSPLHF
-	TRBV6-1	few	TRBJ2-6	15	TGTGCCAGCAGCATCGACAAGACTGGGGCCAACGTCCTGACTTTC	CASSIDKTGANVLTF
-	TRBV27	-	TRBJ1-2	14	TGTGCCAGCAGTCCTCGGGACGGCCTACGTGGCTACACCTTC	CASSPRDGLRGYTF
-	TRBV20-1	-	TRBJ2-7	14	TGCAGTGCTACAAAGGGCCTCCCGGGCTACGAGCAGTACTTC	CSATKGLPGYEQYF
TRBD1	TRBV18	-	TRBJ2-5	16	TGTGCCAGCTCACCACCATGGACAGGGGTCGAGGAGACCCAGTACTTC	CASSPPWTGVEETQYF
-	TRBV7-2	-	TRBJ1-2	16	TGTGCCAGCAGCTTATGGTGGGCCCCTATTAACTATGGCTACACCTTC	CASSLWWAPINYGYTF